These 20 T cell receptor beta chains were sequenced from one sample in a study of blood T cell repertoires in COVID-19. The repertoire was sequenced with immunoSEQ multiplex PCR; TCRdb's copy has only in-frame clones and lacks some. The sample comprises about 200,000 clones, 84% of which are singletons, and roughly an eighth rests with the top ten. Specimen: peripheral blood. Receptor source: a human donor in a cohort sampled during active COVID-19.

The chain carries TRBV7-7 and TRBJ2-1; TRBD2 is a possible D gene (6 bases). The V gene's germline CDR1 is SSHAT and CDR2 FNYEAQ (reference sequence). The CDR3 is 15 residues long. Trimming removed 5 bases at V and 3 bases at J, with 14 bases between. The DNA of the CDR3 is TGTGCCAGCAGCCGTTCGGCGGGAATCTACAATGAGCAGTTCTTC. This translates into CASSRSAGIYNEQFF.

The chain recombines TRBV6-1 with TRBJ2-3, with 12 bases matching TRBD2. The CDR3 extends over 14 amino acids. Germline loops: CDR1 MNHNS, CDR2 SASEGT. With V trimmed by 8 bases and J by 1 base, 1 base remained unmatched. This chain's CDR3 is CASRTSGGTDTQYF. DNA for the CDR3: TGTGCCAGCCGGACTAGCGGGGGCACAGATACGCAGTATTTT.

The chain joins TRBV5-1 to TRBJ1-5, with D perhaps TRBD1 (6 bases). The germline V gene encodes CDR1 SGHRS and CDR2 YFSETQ. The V and J ends lost 5 bases and 1 base respectively, with 13 bases between them. The CDR3 spans 15 residues. The CDR3 bases are TGCGCCAGCAGAGAATTTACAGGGAGCAATCAGCCCCAGCATTTT. Amino acids: CASREFTGSNQPQHF.

J is TRBJ2-1 and V is TRBV5-4, with a tentative D call TRBD1 (6 bases). The CDR3 has 15 residues. Trimming pared 1 base from V and 7 bases from J, leaving 15 bases between. Germline V gene data show CDR1 as SGHNT and CDR2 as YYREEE (reference sequence). CDR3 bases: TGTGCCAGCAGCTTGCAGTTGGGGCAGGGGAATGAGCAGTTCTTC. Translation: CASSLQLGQGNEQFF.

The chain joins TRBV19 to TRBJ1-6; 8 bases match TRBD1. J lost 6 bases, V lost 10 bases, and 8 bases had no gene match. Germline CDR1 is LNHDA and CDR2 is SQIVND (reference sequence). The CDR3 loop spans 14 amino acids. CDR3 loop: CATKDRAGNSPLHF. The CDR3 nucleotides read TGTGCCACGAAGGACAGGGCCGGTAATTCACCCCTCCACTTT.

This chain joins TRBV19 and TRBJ2-6, with TRBD1 matching over 7 bases. The J segment lost 2 bases and the V segment lost 5 bases, leaving 6 bases of the junction unmatched. This CDR3 has 16 amino acids. Germline-derived CDR1 and CDR2 are LNHDA and SQIVND (reference sequence). In DNA form, the CDR3 reads TGTGCCAGTAGTCTTGACAGGGCCCCTGGGGCCAACGTCCTGACTTTC. Its translation: CASSLDRAPGANVLTF.

This clone was recorded a few times. The J gene is TRBJ2-1, the V gene TRBV3-1 (or the pseudogene TRBV3-2), with D possibly being TRBD1 (6 bases). V was shortened by 1 base and J by 11 bases, with 9 bases between the two germline ends. This CDR3 region has 12 residues. In germline, CDR1 is LGHDT, CDR2 YNNKEL (reference sequence). The CDR3 region is CASSQADSQQFF. The CDR3, as DNA: TGTGCCAGCAGCCAAGCGGACAGTCAGCAGTTCTTC.

The chain couples TRBV27 to TRBJ2-3; the D is unclear. V was pared by 4 bases and J by 1 base, with 15 bases between. CDR1 and CDR2 from the germline V gene are MNHEY and SMNVEV (reference sequence). The CDR3 has 16 residues. The CDR3 DNA is TGTGCCAGCAGTTGGTCCAACAGAGCAGGCACAGATACGCAGTATTTT. Its translation is CASSWSNRAGTDTQYF.

The V and J genes are TRBV7-2 and TRBJ1-2; D gene unclear. V was pared by 1 base and J by 0 bases, with 9 bases between. Germline CDR1 reads SGHTA; CDR2 reads FQGNSA. This CDR3 contains 15 residues. In DNA, the CDR3 is TGTGCCAGCAGCTTAGTCGGCGGAGCTAACTATGGCTACACCTTC. Encoded protein: CASSLVGGANYGYTF.

V usage is TRBV10-3 and J usage is TRBJ2-1, with 9 bases matching TRBD2. CDR1 and CDR2 from the germline V gene are ENHRY and SYGVKD. J was trimmed by 10 bases and V by 0 bases; bases with no gene match: 10. This CDR3 is built from 16 residues. In DNA, the CDR3 is TGTGCCATCAGTGAGTCTGTAGCGGGAGTTTTAGGCGAGCAGTTCTTC. This codes for CAISESVAGVLGEQFF.

V is TRBV5-1 and J is TRBJ1-1, with TRBD1 as a possible D gene (6 bases). The CDR3 is 18 residues long. The V and J ends lost 4 bases and 3 bases respectively, with 25 bases between them. CDR1 and CDR2 from the germline V gene are SGHRS and YFSETQ. The CDR3 region is CASSLARGASGVYTEAFF. Written as DNA, the CDR3 is TGCGCCAGCAGCCTCGCCCGGGGGGCAAGTGGGGTTTACACTGAAGCTTTCTTT.

The table lists this clone with a few counts. J is TRBJ2-4 and V is TRBV27; TRBD1 might be the D (6 bases). Trimming pared 5 bases from V and 6 bases from J, leaving 17 bases between. Germline V gene lookup returns CDR1 MNHEY and CDR2 SMNVEV (reference sequence). The CDR3 loop spans 15 amino acids. Here the CDR3 DNA reads TGTGCCAGCAGTGCTAACAGGGTCGAGGGAAACATTCAGTACTTC. Encoded protein: CASSANRVEGNIQYF.

This clone was seen a handful of times. One end of the junction is discordant with germline, which a read error may explain. The gene calls are TRBV7-7 and TRBJ1-5, with 10 nucleotides matching TRBD1. CDR1 SSHAT and CDR2 FNYEAQ come from the germline V gene (reference sequence). The CDR3 totals 15 residues. The CDR3 nucleotides read TGTGCTAGCAGCTTGGGGGACAGGGGAGTACAGCCCCAGCATTTT. This codes for CASSLGDRGVQPQHF.

The chain carries TRBV21-1 and TRBJ2-3; the tabulated D call, TRBD2, remains unverified against the DNA. TRBV21-1 is tagged as a pseudogene. The CDR3 has 15 amino acids. The CDR3 here is CASTQLAGDTDTQYF. Written as DNA, the CDR3 is TGTGCCAGCACCCAACTAGCGGGAGACACAGATACGCAGTATTTT.

The chain couples TRBV13 to TRBJ1-3; TRBD1 matches at 10 bases. The CDR3 has 16 residues. Per the germline V gene, CDR1 is PRHDT and CDR2 is FYEKMQ (reference sequence). With V trimmed by 4 bases and J by 2 bases, 5 bases remained unmatched. The DNA of the CDR3 is TGTGCCAGCAGCTCCGACAGGGGGCGGCCTGGAAACACCATATATTTT. It codes for CASSSDRGRPGNTIYF.

This chain uses TRBV7-2 with TRBJ1-1, with a possible D match to TRBD1 (5 bases). The CDR3 loop spans 13 amino acids. Trimming shortened V by 6 bases and J by 2 bases, and 10 bases separated the two germline ends. The germline CDR1 and CDR2 sequences are SGHTA and FQGNSA. The chain's CDR3 is CASRLDRNTEAFF. CDR3 coding DNA: TGTGCCAGCAGGCTCGACAGAAACACTGAAGCTTTCTTT.

The chain combines TRBV7-2 with TRBJ1-4; no clear D gene. Trimming removed 2 bases from V and 7 bases from J, with 11 bases in between. From germline, CDR1 is SGHTA and CDR2 FQGNSA. The CDR3 is made up of 14 amino acids. CDR3 bases: TGTGCCAGCAGCTTAAAGCGGGGTAGTGAAAAACTGTTTTTT. Amino acids: CASSLKRGSEKLFF.

The chain uses TRBV7-2 and TRBJ2-2; TRBD1 matches 7 bases. Germline V gene lookup returns CDR1 SGHTA and CDR2 FQGNSA. This CDR3 is built from 16 residues. J lost 0 bases, V lost 2 bases, and 3 bases had no gene match. The CDR3: CASSLFQGANTGELFF. CDR3 nucleotide sequence: TGTGCCAGCAGCTTATTCCAGGGGGCGAACACCGGGGAGCTGTTTTTT.

J is TRBJ2-3 and V is TRBV9; TRBD1 matches 7 bases. With V trimmed by 4 bases and J by 2 bases, 4 bases remained unmatched. The CDR3 totals 14 residues. Germline V gives CDR1 SGDLS, CDR2 YYNGEE. The CDR3 is CASSRGGPTDTQYF. CDR3 nucleotide sequence: TGTGCCAGCAGCCGAGGGGGCCCCACAGATACGCAGTATTTT.

The genes are TRBV13 and TRBJ2-1; TRBD2 aligns across 7 bases. The junction had 4 bases not matched to a gene; V was cut back by 1 base and J by 4 bases. Looked up from germline, CDR1 is PRHDT and CDR2 is FYEKMQ (reference sequence). This CDR3 is built from 15 residues. This CDR3 reads CASSLVEAGYNEQFF. CDR3 sequence (DNA): TGTGCCAGCAGCTTAGTCGAAGCGGGATACAATGAGCAGTTCTTC. The variable domain in full, completed from reference TRBV13 and TRBJ2-1, reads AAGVIQSPRHLIKEKRETATLKCYPIPRHDTVYWYQQGPGQDPQFLISFYEKMQSDKGSIPDRFSAQQFSDYHSELNMSSLELGDSALYFCASSLVEAGYNEQFFGPGTRLTVL.